This TCR beta chain was sequenced during a study of CD8 T cells in Susac syndrome. The study's findings and limits: The study recognized that the number of individuals in its TCR sequencing and HLA analysis was relatively small.

The CDR3 extends over 13 amino acids. V was shortened by 5 bases and J by 5 bases, with 13 bases between the two germline ends. Germline CDR1 SGHTA, CDR2 FQGNSA. Concerning this clonotype: No antigen is known for it.

Random hexamers were used to reverse transcribe an amount of about 0.45 to 1 ug RNA. TCRdb reprocessed the immunoSEQ multiplex PCR reads with MiXCR, giving one entry per CDR3 protein. This table has around 81,000 distinct CDR3 sequences, around 94% appearing once. This clonotype was obtained from a human donor with Susac syndrome. Sequencing was carried out using CD8+ T cells from PBMCs. This rearrangement joins TRBV7-2 to TRBJ2-7, with no clear D. As DNA, the CDR3 is TGTGCCAGCAGCACCCCCTCCGCGGACGAGCAGTACTTC. It translates to CASSTPSADEQYF.